This TCR beta chain was retrieved from a study of metastatic and nonmetastatic thyroid tumors. The overall study: Thyroid patients, malignant and benign, had repertoires compared across blood and tumor or nodule tissue.

Study conclusions and caveats: As reported, TCR beta diversity in blood and tumor was significantly higher in malignant thyroid tumors than in benign nodules.

A word on this clone: Its antigen is undetermined. The same CDR3 also results from other DNA sequences found in this sample.

Original processing methods: The authors used CDR3 differences across clinicopathological groups to build a distant-metastasis classifier for papillary thyroid cancer. TCRdb used MiXCR to call clones anew from the PCR reads. V and J calls and clone size were set by TCRdb, not the authors. The sample records fewer than 35,000 clones, 20% to 30% being singletons. Every patient underwent thyroid surgery untreated. The CDR3 is 13 amino acids. V was pared by 1 base and J by 8 bases, with 11 bases between. Germline values: CDR1 SGHTA, CDR2 FQGTGA. The receptor was isolated from a female donor with papillary thyroid cancer or a benign thyroid nodule (not recorded which). Some clones in this sample may be carry-over from other donors' samples. Material: blood. The V and J genes are TRBV7-3 and TRBJ1-2, with TRBD1 as a possible D gene (6 bases). The CDR3 DNA sequence: TGTGCCAGCAGCTTAAGCACAGGGAAGGGCTACACCTTC. It specifies CASSLSTGKGYTF.